This TCR beta chain is drawn from a study of T cells in tumors after PD-1 blockade. Germline CDR1 LGHDT, CDR2 YNNKEL (reference sequence). The length of the CDR3 is 12 residues. V was shortened by 6 bases and J by 0 bases, with 3 bases between the two germline ends. Overall study results and limits: Blood contained about 40% of the tumor's TCR clonotypes.

Libraries were prepared by immunoSEQ multiplex PCR; TCRdb keeps only in-frame clonotypes and omits some of them. The sample includes 1,500 to 2,000 clones, about 70% of them seen just once. A remark on this clone: Its antigen is unidentified.

V and J are TRBV3-1 (or the pseudogene TRBV3-2) and TRBJ1-3; D not certain. This sequence originates from a human donor with cutaneous squamous cell carcinoma. Sequences were derived from tumor tissue, sampled before anti-PD-1 treatment. CDR3 bases: TGTGCCAGCAGTTTCTCTGGAAACACCATATATTTT. This codes for CASSFSGNTIYF.